These T cell receptor beta chains were read from a single sample in a study of blood T cell repertoires in COVID-19. Clones were sequenced by immunoSEQ multiplex PCR, and TCRdb holds only the in-frame ones, with some missing. Here the sample spans about 50,000 clones, just under 90% being singletons. The sample taken for sequencing was peripheral blood. The source is a man at least 80 years old with active or convalescent COVID-19. Each CDR3 is given with its conserved first and last residue. D genes are given only for firm matches. Clone size is stated in some rows and not others, as once, few, many or a class when expanded.

abundance | d_gene | j_gene | v_gene | CDR3nt | CDR3aa
once | TRBD2 | TRBJ2-1 | TRBV6-6 | TGTGCCAGCAGTTACGCTCTAGCGGGAAACTACAATGAGCAGTTCTTC | CASSYALAGNYNEQFF
- | - | TRBJ1-5 | TRBV19 | TGTGCCAGTAGTATAGATGGAGGGTTCAATCAGCCCCAGCATTTT | CASSIDGGFNQPQHF
- | - | TRBJ2-3 | TRBV19 | TGTGCCAGTAGTATTAGTTGGCGGGCTTTCACAGATACGCAGTATTTT | CASSISWRAFTDTQYF
few | TRBD2 | TRBJ2-1 | TRBV5-4 | TGTGCCAGCAGGCTCGGGACTAGCTCCTACAATGAGCAGTTCTTC | CASRLGTSSYNEQFF
- | TRBD1 | TRBJ2-7 | TRBV28 | TGTGCCAGCAGTTTATCTGGGACAGGGTCCCGAGAAGGGCAGTACTTC | CASSLSGTGSREGQYF
- | - | TRBJ1-4 | TRBV7-2 | TGTGCCAGCAGCTTAGAGAAGCATGAAAAACTGTTTTTT | CASSLEKHEKLFF
- | - | TRBJ1-2 | TRBV3-1/TRBV3-2 | TGTGCCAGCAGCCAAAGCCAGACCTCGGGCTATGGCTACACCTTC | CASSQSQTSGYGYTF
- | - | TRBJ2-7 | TRBV7-2 | TGTGCCAGCAGCCGTGTTTCCTACGAGCAGTACTTC | CASSRVSYEQYF
- | - | TRBJ2-2 | TRBV6-5 | TGTGCCAGCAGTTCAGTGGCCGGGGAGCTGTTTTTT | CASSSVAGELFF
- | - | TRBJ2-7 | TRBV6-2/TRBV6-3 | TGTGCCAGCAGTAGGGCGGGGGCTAGCGGAGACTCCTACGAGCAGTACTTC | CASSRAGASGDSYEQYF
- | - | TRBJ1-5 | TRBV28 | TGTGCCAGCAGTTCTCCGGCGGGCAATCAGCCCCAGCATTTT | CASSSPAGNQPQHF
- | TRBD1 | TRBJ1-6 | TRBV27 | TGTGCCAGCAGTTTGACAGGGCCGTTTTCACCCCTCCACTTT | CASSLTGPFSPLHF
- | - | TRBJ1-6 | TRBV10-1 | TGCGCCAGCAGTGAGTCGGGCAATTCACCCCTCCACTTT | CASSESGNSPLHF
- | - | TRBJ1-1 | TRBV9 | TGTGCCAGCAGCGTAGTAACCACGGGCACTGAAGCTTTCTTT | CASSVVTTGTEAFF
- | TRBD2 | TRBJ2-6 | TRBV14 | TGTGCCAGCAGCCAAGCCGGGACTAGGATGGTCCTGACTTTC | CASSQAGTRMVLTF
- | - | TRBJ2-3 | TRBV5-1 | TGCGCCAGCAGTCTAGGGTATGGAGGGGCCACAGATACGCAGTATTTT | CASSLGYGGATDTQYF
- | - | TRBJ1-2 | TRBV28 | TGTGCCAGCAGTTTAGGGGGGTCGAGGAACTATGGCTACACCTTC | CASSLGGSRNYGYTF
- | TRBD1 | TRBJ1-1 | TRBV9 | TGTGCCAGCAGCGTAGGAGAGGGGGCCCGTGTTGGGGCTTTCTTT | CASSVGEGARVGAFF
- | - | TRBJ1-6 | TRBV5-5 | TGTGCCCGCAGCTTGGACGGGGGGGGCAGGGGACGGTCACCCCTCCACTTT | CARSLDGGGRGRSPLHF
few | TRBD1 | TRBJ2-2 | TRBV5-1 | TGCGCCAGCAGCTTGCCCGGGGACAGTTACACCGGGGAGCTGTTTTTT | CASSLPGDSYTGELFF
- | - | TRBJ2-7 | TRBV10-3 | TGTGCCATCCTTAACCCCGACAGCGACAGCTCCTACGAGCAGTACTTC | CAILNPDSDSSYEQYF
- | TRBD1 | TRBJ1-2 | TRBV19 | TGTGCCAGTAGTCCGAGACAGGGTTATGGCTACACCTTC | CASSPRQGYGYTF
few | - | TRBJ1-5 | TRBV7-6 | TGTGCCAGCAGCTTAGCGCCCGGGGGGATAGGACAGCCCCAGCATTTT | CASSLAPGGIGQPQHF
- | - | TRBJ2-5 | TRBV19 | TGTGCCAGTAGTATTGGGGCGCAAGAGACCCAGTACTTC | CASSIGAQETQYF
- | TRBD1 | TRBJ1-6 | TRBV28 | TGTGCCAGCAGTTTACCGGGACAGTATAATTCACCCCTCCACTTT | CASSLPGQYNSPLHF
- | TRBD2 | TRBJ2-7 | TRBV27 | TGTGCCAGCAGCCCTGCGGCGGCTAGCGGGTGGGCCTACGAGCAGTACTTC | CASSPAAASGWAYEQYF
- | - | TRBJ1-5 | TRBV19 | TGTGCCAGTAGTATTATGGAGGGGAATCAGCCCCAGCATTTT | CASSIMEGNQPQHF
- | - | TRBJ1-5 | TRBV18 | TGTGCCAGCTCAGCCGCGGAGCATCAGCCCCAGCATTTT | CASSAAEHQPQHF
- | - | TRBJ2-5 | TRBV7-2 | TGTGCCAGCAGGTCTCAGGGTCCTGAGACCCAGTACTTC | CASRSQGPETQYF
- | - | TRBJ1-5 | TRBV19 | TGTGCCAGCGACGCAAGGCAGGGGCCTCAGCCCCAGCATTTT | CASDARQGPQPQHF
- | TRBD2 | TRBJ2-5 | TRBV6-2/TRBV6-3 | TGTGCCAGCAGCCCCGGCGGGACTAGCGGGAGGGTTCAAGAGACCCAGTACTTC | CASSPGGTSGRVQETQYF
- | - | TRBJ2-5 | TRBV7-9 | TGTGCCAGCAGCCCTCAAGAGACCCAGTACTTC | CASSPQETQYF
- | TRBD1 | TRBJ1-1 | TRBV5-1 | TGCGCCAGCAGCTTGGACAGGGGGATGAACACTGAAGCTTTCTTT | CASSLDRGMNTEAFF
- | - | TRBJ1-6 | TRBV15 | TGTGCCACCAGCAGACCCGGGGGAGGGGGAAGCCTCCACTTT | CATSRPGGGGSLHF
few | TRBD1 | TRBJ2-7 | TRBV5-1 | TGCGCCAGCAGCATTCGAACAGGGGGCAACTCCTACGAGCAGTACTTC | CASSIRTGGNSYEQYF
- | TRBD1 | TRBJ2-3 | TRBV11-2 | TGTGCCAGCAGCTTAGTCCAGGGGGCTTCCGTAAAGTATTTT | CASSLVQGASVKYF
- | TRBD1 | TRBJ2-7 | TRBV6-2/TRBV6-3 | TGTGCCAGCAGTTACCCCACCCGGACAGGACGAATCTACTACGAGCAGTACTTC | CASSYPTRTGRIYYEQYF